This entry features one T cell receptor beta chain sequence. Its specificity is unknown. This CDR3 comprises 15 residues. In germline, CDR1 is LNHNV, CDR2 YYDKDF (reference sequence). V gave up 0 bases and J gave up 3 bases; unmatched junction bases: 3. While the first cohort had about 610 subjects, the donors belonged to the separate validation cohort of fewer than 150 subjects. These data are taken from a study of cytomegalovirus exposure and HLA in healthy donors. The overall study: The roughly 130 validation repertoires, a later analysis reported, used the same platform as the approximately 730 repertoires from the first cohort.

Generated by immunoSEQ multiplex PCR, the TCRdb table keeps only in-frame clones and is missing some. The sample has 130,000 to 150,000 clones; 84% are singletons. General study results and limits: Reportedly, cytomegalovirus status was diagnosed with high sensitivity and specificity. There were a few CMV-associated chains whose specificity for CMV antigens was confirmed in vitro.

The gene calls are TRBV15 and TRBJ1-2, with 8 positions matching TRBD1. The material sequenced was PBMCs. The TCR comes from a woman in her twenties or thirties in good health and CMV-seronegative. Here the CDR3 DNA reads TGTGCCACCAGCAGAGAAGAGACAGGGGACTATGGCTACACCTTC. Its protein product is CATSREETGDYGYTF.